This record looks at one T cell receptor (beta chain) sequence and its context. The antigen this receptor binds is unknown. No much larger clone exists at a distance of one base, and base qualities are not known. This record comes from a study of cytomegalovirus exposure and HLA in healthy donors (dated 2017 in TCRdb). Describing the broader study: According to an earlier analysis of several hundred of the donors, 150 million to 200 million T cells yielded 90 million to 130 million unique TCR beta sequences and approximately 300 Gb of sequence data. About 320 gigabases of sequencing data and approximately 80 million unique TCR sequences were included in an early release covering about 700 HLA-typed donors. Among the roughly 430 genotyped donors, around 81% belonged to the genetic ancestry cluster associated with self-reported Caucasian donors. The study was designed to test whether signatures of past pathogen exposure could be identified by cataloging public T cell receptors. The T cell repertoires of 700 or so subjects were profiled by immunosequencing and related to cytomegalovirus serostatus. In addition to the first cohort of approximately 670 subjects, a separate validation cohort of some 120 different subjects was used. The study combined high-throughput TCR immunosequencing, statistical association of individual TCRs with disease status, and machine learning to predict cytomegalovirus infection status. To study patterns of TCR occurrence, a later analysis re-analyzed previously published TCR beta repertoires from 666 donors and added high-resolution HLA genotyping. Rather than using new phenotypic data, the later analysis identified candidate immune exposures from TCR beta sequences and from how often those sequences occurred across donors. To decide whether each TCR beta V gene segment behaved as functional or pseudogenic, an earlier analysis of some 600 of the donors relied on high-throughput TCR beta sequencing. Donor age, sex, ethnicity and CMV serostatus were compiled alongside the repertoire data. Genome-wide SNP genotypes for about 65% of the roughly 670 donors were used in a later genetic analysis, which treated that subset as a discovery cohort. Every repertoire in the discovery cohort had been generated on one and the same sequencing platform. HLA typing covered class I and class II loci at four-digit resolution. The number of typed donors differed by locus: about 620-640 for A, B, C, DRB1 and DQB1; approximately 520 for DQA1; fewer than 610 for DPA1; and 400 to 480 for DPB1. About five DR-DQ haplotypes were handled as single units for association and clustering, since linkage in the cohort was strong. On average, approximately 250,000 unique TCR beta nucleotide sequences were sequenced per donor among about 400 genotyped donors of the cohort, with roughly 20% of those sequences being non-productive. What the work shows at the level of the full study, not this receptor alone: A later analysis reported that several top co-occurrence clusters appeared linked to parvovirus B19, influenza, CMV and Epstein-Barr virus. According to a later genetic analysis, donors in an Asian-associated ancestry cluster had fewer N-insertions in productive TCRs than the approximately 700-donor mean. An earlier analysis of approximately 500 of the donors showed that most TCR beta V segments appeared in productive rearrangements either about 87% or about 30% of the time, which broadly matched IMGT annotations. Because the 87-base-pair reads could not distinguish some IMGT-functional V segments, including TRBV6-2 and TRBV6-3, those segments were excluded. An association between a missense DCLRE1C variant and V-gene and J-gene trimming of TCR beta chains was found in a later genetic analysis and replicated in an independent cohort. Assigning TCR associations to individual alleles was difficult when HLA alleles, especially DR and DQ, strongly co-occurred. A group of highly shared sequence variants was considered likely to be a technical artifact of the sequencing pipeline. Linkage disequilibrium might explain the correlated functional status among segregating V segments, but an unknown experimental factor could not be ruled out. The study listed around 160 TCR beta chains as associated with cytomegalovirus. This cohort had only TCR beta chains sequenced, and the lack of alpha or paired-chain data limited which features could be detected. While some public TCRs were present in many individuals, most TCR sequences turned up only very rarely across donors. Specific HLA alleles were associated with about 17,000 TCR beta sequences at a false discovery rate of 0.05 in a later analysis. Because counts were too low, about 15 rarely observed V segments, including chromosome 9 orphons, were left out of the earlier analysis of 587 of the donors. Sequencing depth was assumed to be roughly uniform across donors in the presence/absence analyses, though that assumption may not hold. In a later analysis, HLA-associated TCR beta chains showed more clonal expansion and lower generation probabilities than non-associated chains that were equally common. CMV serostatus was the only immune exposure information available for the cohort. In vitro tests confirmed that a few of the cytomegalovirus-associated TCR beta chains recognize cytomegalovirus antigens. It was suggested by the authors that the approach could potentially be generalized to other disease states and immunological phenotypes. Because HLA typing was missing for some donors at each locus, association tests included only the typed subset. The classifier was reported to diagnose cytomegalovirus status with high specificity and sensitivity in both the original and validation cohorts. A later analysis found that TCR association rates varied across HLA loci, with DRB1 alleles showing the most associated TCRs and HLA-C alleles the fewest. Most CMV-associated TCR beta chains appeared to be HLA-restricted in a later analysis, and the HLA associations seemed to be driven largely by CMV exposure. A further reported finding was that TCR beta sequences accurately predicted the HLA-A and HLA-B alleles for most subjects in the first cohort.

The cohort was made up of 650 to 700 healthy bone marrow donors. Cohort members were all nominally healthy when sampled, although unrecorded immune exposures were likely present. The donor tested CMV seropositive and was one of the 289 seropositive cohort members. Each donor provided a peripheral blood sample, and peripheral blood mononuclear cells were used for TCR beta sequencing. The Qiagen DNeasy Blood Extraction Kit was used to extract genomic DNA from the blood cell samples. Library creation used the immunoSEQ multiplex PCR assay. A mixture of 60 forward primers for TCR Vbeta segments and 13 reverse primers for TCR Jbeta segments was used in the multiplex PCR. Amplification of the CDR3 region of rearranged TCR beta genes was performed with a multiplex PCR assay on genomic DNA. On the Illumina HiSeq System, the amplified TCR beta libraries were sequenced as 87-base-pair reads. The study's own analysis went as follows. Across the roughly 640 repertoires, a later analysis counted about 81 million unique TCR beta chains, approximately 10 million of which were shared by at least two donors. To remove PCR and sequencing errors, raw reads were error-corrected and collapsed into unique sequences using a nearest-neighbor algorithm that merged closely related sequences. To assign V, D and J gene segments, CDR3 sequences were aligned to IMGT reference sequences. For a sequence to be retained, a match of at least six nucleotides to both a V gene segment and a J gene segment was required. A rearrangement was called productive if the CDR3 had no stop codons and remained in frame with V and J, and every other rearrangement was called non-productive. CDR3 was defined by IMGT convention, running from the second conserved V-encoded cysteine to the conserved J-encoded phenylalanine. In an earlier analysis of 550 to 650 of the donors, sequences lacking an unambiguous match to a single V gene segment were excluded. An earlier analysis of fewer than 750 of the donors called V segments functional above 56.7% productive rearrangements and segregating when the between-donor standard deviation exceeded 5%. A statistical classification framework was built to diagnose cytomegalovirus status from the catalog of TCR beta chain sequences. A later analysis assigned V and J genes by comparing TCR nucleotide sequences with IMGT/GENE-DB human TR gene sequences. In a later analysis, CDR3 sequences and most-parsimonious VDJ recombination scenarios were assigned using the TCRdist pipeline. In a later analysis, each TCR beta chain was defined by its CDR3 amino acid sequence together with its V-gene family, and reads without a unique V-gene family were excluded. A later analysis removed 500 to 600 highly shared, low-generation-probability nucleotide sequences to deal with suspected cross-contamination and a sequencing artifact. For each public chain, a later analysis derived a clonal expansion index from normalized ranks of inferred template counts within each repertoire. Generation probabilities in a later analysis came from a VDJ recombination model fitted to out-of-frame rearrangements, and those results were checked against IGoR. In a later analysis, TCR-TCR, TCR-HLA and TCR-CMV co-occurrence was scored with hypergeometric tests, and a repertoire-size bias correction was applied to TCR pairs. False discovery rates were estimated in a later analysis by permuting HLA or CMV assignments 20 times. A later analysis grouped co-occurring TCRs with DBSCAN, adding TCRdist sequence similarity when clustering within HLA-allele-positive subsets. Repertoires with fewer than 30,000 or more than 120,000 public chains were left out of co-occurrence clustering, as were roughly five repertoires with anomalous nucleotide sharing. TCRdb retrieved this table from immuneACCESS and kept in-frame rearrangements only. Not all clones are present; in checked studies, unresolved V genes account for under half, and no reason is known for the remainder. V and J calls and clone size are those listed in that table; D and trimming were worked out from the DNA. This sample holds about 130,000 clones; just over 70% were observed only once. Together, the top ten hold about 2.7% of the sample.

Reading from cysteine to phenylalanine, the CDR3 counts 16 amino acids. Only the CDR3 region is kept as DNA, spanning 48 bases read in frame from base 1. Per the germline V gene, SGHTA is the CDR1 and FQGTGA is the CDR2. V lost 0 bases and J lost 5 bases, and the count of bases not matched to a germline gene is 8. The V gene is TRBV7-3 and the J gene is TRBJ2-7, and 9 bases in between align with TRBD1. Input material: PBMCs. This receptor was taken from a woman aged 55-69 years in good health and CMV-seropositive. The CDR3 in this case is CASSLTGQGSVDEQYF. The DNA sequence follows: TGTGCCAGCAGCTTAACGGGACAGGGATCGGTGGACGAGCAGTACTTC.